The TCR beta chain under discussion was sequenced for a study of vaccination and CD4 T cells after COVID-19. Study context: Convalescent donors totaled six males and four females, including two who were Hispanic. Cultures serving as controls received a peptide pool (CEFX or HIV-1 Nef) or no peptide.

This sample's time point: late sampling 161 to 241 days after vaccination in a few convalescent patients. Treatment specified: approximately nine-day PBMC culture with coronavirus spike peptide pools or control peptides (ViraFEST assay). Researchers used the Oncomine TCR Beta short-read assay to sequence DNA from cultured CD4+ T cells. TCRdb passed the PCR reads through MiXCR, listing each CDR3 protein once. The sample lists about 18,000 distinct CDR3 sequences; 51% were seen once. In the case of this clonotype: Its antigen is undetermined.

Study results and limitations: Early timepoints after natural infection were not analyzed in these convalescent patients. Only after vaccination were a median about 90% of convalescents' reactive clones seen.

This clonotype was sampled from a human donor who had recovered from COVID-19. The sample was CD4+ T cells from blood, cultured in vitro, taken about 7 months after SARS-CoV-2 vaccination.

The CDR3 loop is CASSFQQGAASYEQYF. The CDR3 nucleotides are TGTGCCAGCAGTTTCCAACAGGGGGCTGCCTCCTACGAGCAGTACTTC. This chain uses TRBV6-5 with TRBJ2-7, with 9 nucleotides matching TRBD1. The CDR3 spans 16 residues. The V gene end was trimmed by 4 bases and the J gene end by 0 bases; junction bases not matched to a gene: 7. The germline V gene encodes CDR1 MNHEY and CDR2 SVGAGI.